These T cell receptor beta chains were read from a single sample in a study of blood T cell repertoires in COVID-19. Libraries were prepared by immunoSEQ multiplex PCR; TCRdb keeps only in-frame clonotypes and omits some of them. Of about 49,000 clones listed, over 75% are singletons. Input material: peripheral blood. Receptor source: a human donor in a cohort sampled during active COVID-19. Each CDR3 is given with its conserved first and last residue. The D gene is left open where the match is weak. The listing skips clone size in some rows; elsewhere it reads once, few, many or a size class.

size,D,V,J,DNA,CDR3
.,TRBD1,TRBV6-1,TRBJ2-7,TGTGCCAGCAGTGAAGCCGGGACAGGGGTATTTGAGCAGTACTTC,CASSEAGTGVFEQYF
.,.,TRBV6-5,TRBJ1-5,TGTGCCAGCAGAACCCTAGACGGGAATAATCAGCCCCAGCATTTT,CASRTLDGNNQPQHF
once,TRBD1,TRBV5-1,TRBJ2-1,TGCGCCAGCAGCACGGGACAGGGAAACAATGAGCAGTTCTTC,CASSTGQGNNEQFF
.,TRBD2,TRBV10-3,TRBJ2-3,TGTGCCATCAGTGACCCGGGATCGCTAGCGGGGGCGGCAGATACGCAGTATTTT,CAISDPGSLAGAADTQYF
.,TRBD1,TRBV18,TRBJ2-3,TGTGCCAGCTCACAAATAGTTGGACAGGGTAAAGGTGATACGCAGTATTTT,CASSQIVGQGKGDTQYF
.,.,TRBV7-6,TRBJ1-4,TGTGCCAGCAGGGATCCCGGTAAAGGGGGAAAACTGTTTTTT,CASRDPGKGGKLFF
.,.,TRBV5-1,TRBJ2-7,TGCGCCAGCAGCTTCTCCTCTAACGAGCAGTACTTC,CASSFSSNEQYF
once,TRBD1,TRBV10-3,TRBJ2-7,TGTGCCATCAGTAGATTGGGACAGACCTACGAGCAGTACTTC,CAISRLGQTYEQYF
.,TRBD1,TRBV2,TRBJ1-2,TGTGCCAGCACCCCCGGGACAGCCTATGGCTACACCTTC,CASTPGTAYGYTF
once,.,TRBV9,TRBJ2-1,TGTGCCAGCAGCGTAGCTCCAACAGGGGGGGGTAATGAGCAGTTCTTC,CASSVAPTGGGNEQFF
.,.,TRBV11-2,TRBJ2-5,TGTGCCAGCAGCTTTGACCGGGGCCAAGAGACCCAGTACTTC,CASSFDRGQETQYF
.,.,TRBV5-1,TRBJ2-1,TGCGCCAGCAGCATGCAGGCCTCAAACAATGAGCAGTTCTTC,CASSMQASNNEQFF
.,.,TRBV27,TRBJ1-1,TGTGCCAGCAGCCGACAACAGGGATCGGTCACTGAAGCTTTCTTT,CASSRQQGSVTEAFF
.,TRBD1,TRBV19,TRBJ2-5,TGTGCCAGTAGCCGTAGACCGGGACAGGGGGGAGAGACCCAGTACTTC,CASSRRPGQGGETQYF
.,.,TRBV19,TRBJ1-2,TGTGCCAGCCCACTCCTGTCGGGAGGCTACACCTTC,CASPLLSGGYTF
.,.,TRBV18,TRBJ2-5,TGTGCCAGCTCACCACCTAACCAAGAGACCCAGTACTTC,CASSPPNQETQYF
.,TRBD2,TRBV15,TRBJ2-7,TGTGCCACCAGCAGAGGGGGACTAGCGGGAGGGTACGAGCAGTACTTC,CATSRGGLAGGYEQYF
.,TRBD2,TRBV24-1,TRBJ2-1,TGTGCCACCAGTGACCCGGGACTAGCGGGTGGAGTTGAGCAGTTCTTC,CATSDPGLAGGVEQFF
.,.,TRBV6-6,TRBJ1-1,TGTGCCAGCAGTTCACAGGGCCCTGAAGCTTTCTTT,CASSSQGPEAFF
.,TRBD2,TRBV7-6,TRBJ2-7,TGTGCCAGCAGCTTAATAGCGGGCGCCTCCTACGAGCAGTACTTC,CASSLIAGASYEQYF
.,.,TRBV12-3/TRBV12-4,TRBJ1-1,TGTGCCAGCAGTTTACGGGTGAACACTGAAGCTTTCTTT,CASSLRVNTEAFF
.,.,TRBV18,TRBJ1-2,TGTGCCAGCTCACCGAAAGAAACAGGGACTAACTATGGCTACACCTTC,CASSPKETGTNYGYTF
few,TRBD2,TRBV9,TRBJ2-5,TGTGCCAGCAGCCGAGGACTAGCGGAAACTCAAGAGACCCAGTACTTC,CASSRGLAETQETQYF
.,.,TRBV5-8,TRBJ1-2,TGTGCCAGCAGCCAGGGTTACTTGTTTGGCTACACCTTC,CASSQGYLFGYTF